The 31 T cell receptor beta chains in this list originate from one sample, sequenced in a study of blood T cell repertoires in COVID-19. Generated by immunoSEQ multiplex PCR, the TCRdb table keeps only in-frame clones and is missing some. The sample carries approximately 500,000 clones, over 75% recorded once. Sequenced sample: PBMCs or T cells enriched from blood (not recorded which). Receptor source: a woman in her 40s who had recovered from COVID-19.

The sample holds many counts of this clone. V and J are TRBV7-9 and TRBJ2-1; D is uncertain. Trimming took 5 bases from V and 7 from J, leaving 9 bases between them. The CDR3 spans 12 residues. Germline CDR1 SEHNR, CDR2 FQNEAQ (reference sequence). CDR3 bases: TGTGCCAGCAGCCGAGACACGAATGAGCAGTTCTTC. Translated: CASSRDTNEQFF.

This clone was counted once. The chain combines TRBV5-6 with TRBJ1-2; 7 positions match TRBD1. There are 16 residues in the CDR3. Germline loops: CDR1 SGHDT, CDR2 YYEEEE. After removal of 3 bases from V and 2 bases from J, the junction contained 10 bases not matched to a gene. CDR3 amino acids: CASSSDLDRVNYGYTF. In DNA, the CDR3 is TGTGCCAGCAGCTCAGACCTCGACAGGGTGAACTATGGCTACACCTTC.

Only one count was recorded for this clone. The V gene is TRBV7-2, the J gene TRBJ1-1; maybe TRBD1 (5 bases). Germline lookup yields CDR1 SGHTA and CDR2 FQGNSA. The CDR3 totals 15 residues. The V and J ends lost 2 bases and 7 bases respectively, with 17 bases between them. The CDR3 here is CASSLSGILGGEAFF. CDR3 DNA: TGTGCCAGCAGCTTATCGGGTATTTTGGGGGGTGAAGCTTTCTTT.

This clone was picked up one time. The DNA of the CDR3 is TGTGCCAGCAGCAGGTTAACGGAGACCCAGTACTTC. Amino acids: CASSRLTETQYF. V usage is TRBV2 and J usage is TRBJ2-5; no reliable D call. The CDR3 length is 12 residues. Germline CDR1 and CDR2: SNHLY and FYNNEI. V was clipped by 6 bases and J by 5 bases, with 10 bases between them.

The V and J genes are TRBV6-5 and TRBJ1-1; D uncertain. There are 16 residues in the CDR3. V was pared by 2 bases and J by 6 bases, with 19 bases between. Looked up from germline, CDR1 is MNHEY and CDR2 is SVGAGI. The CDR3 reads CASSYRESQPGAEAFF. The CDR3 DNA sequence: TGTGCCAGCAGTTACCGGGAGTCACAACCGGGCGCTGAAGCTTTCTTT.

V is TRBV7-6 and J is TRBJ2-1; 14 nucleotides align to TRBD2. Looked up from germline, CDR1 is SGHVS and CDR2 is FNYEAQ. The CDR3 contains 16 residues. The J segment lost 9 bases and the V segment lost 4 bases, leaving 8 bases of the junction unmatched. CDR3 loop: CASSSGTSGSIAEQFF. In DNA, the CDR3 is TGTGCCAGCAGCTCCGGGACTAGCGGGAGTATAGCTGAGCAGTTCTTC.

The genes are TRBV4-2 and TRBJ1-4, with D unresolved. The CDR3 consists of 15 residues. With 0 bases removed from V and 0 bases from J, the gap between germline ends came to 5 bases. Germline assignment: CDR1 LGHNA and CDR2 YNFKEQ. CDR3 DNA: TGTGCCAGCAGCCAAGAGTCAGCAACTAATGAAAAACTGTTTTTT. Protein product: CASSQESATNEKLFF.

This clone was seen a single time. The chain recombines TRBV18 with TRBJ2-1; TRBD1 aligns across 12 bases. Trimming removed 0 bases from V and 2 bases from J; junction bases left unmatched: 5. The CDR3 runs 18 residues. The germline V gene has CDR1 KGHSH and CDR2 LQKENI. The chain's CDR3 is CASSPPRDRGRTYNEQFF. CDR3 sequence (DNA): TGTGCCAGCTCACCACCGCGGGACAGGGGGCGCACCTACAATGAGCAGTTCTTC.

The chain is built from TRBV11-2 and TRBJ2-7, with 7 bases fitting TRBD1. The V and J ends lost 5 bases and 2 bases, in that order; junction bases with no gene match: 9. The CDR3 sequence is 15 residues long. From germline, CDR1 is SGHAT and CDR2 FQNNGV. In DNA form, the CDR3 reads TGTGCCAGCAGCCTGACAGGGAATGGTGCCTACGAGCAGTACTTC. It translates to CASSLTGNGAYEQYF.

This clone is a singleton in its sample. This same CDR3 is encoded by further DNA sequences in the sample. The chain carries TRBV5-1 and TRBJ2-2, with TRBD1 matching over 7 bases. V shed 4 bases and J 0 bases; nucleotides not matched to a gene: 3. Germline V gene lookup returns CDR1 SGHRS and CDR2 YFSETQ. The CDR3 sequence is 15 residues long. The CDR3 bases are TGCGCCAGCAGCCAGGGACAGACGAACACCGGGGAGCTGTTTTTT. The encoded protein is CASSQGQTNTGELFF.

This clone was seen only once. The chain carries TRBV6-5 and TRBJ2-7; D might be TRBD1 (5 bases). Germline V gene lookup returns CDR1 MNHEY and CDR2 SVGAGI. The CDR3 spans 14 residues. V was trimmed by 4 bases and J by 3 bases, leaving 13 bases between them. CDR3 bases: TGTGCCAGCAGTTTTCAGGCAGGGAACTACGAGCAGTACTTC. Encoded protein: CASSFQAGNYEQYF.

The CDR3 DNA sequence: TGTGCCAGCAGCTTAGGAGGGGGTAGCCCCAATGAGCAGTTCTTC. Protein: CASSLGGGSPNEQFF. V gene TRBV7-9 combines with J gene TRBJ2-1; D perhaps matches TRBD1 (6 bases). Germline V gene sequence: CDR1 SEHNR, CDR2 FQNEAQ (reference sequence). This CDR3 region has 15 residues. The V end was cut by 1 base, the J end by 6 bases, with 13 bases between.

The V gene is TRBV10-2, the J gene TRBJ2-7; 7 nucleotides agree with TRBD1. J was trimmed by 4 bases and V by 6 bases; bases with no gene match: 3. This CDR3 is 12 amino acids long. CDR1 is WSHSY, CDR2 SAAADI, per germline. CDR3 coding DNA: TGCGCCAGCAGGGGACAGAAATACGAGCAGTACTTC. Translated: CASRGQKYEQYF.

The genes are TRBV27 and TRBJ1-4; D gene uncertain. CDR1 and CDR2 from the germline V gene are MNHEY and SMNVEV (reference sequence). CDR3 size: 16 residues. Trimming took 0 bases from V and 0 from J, leaving 8 bases between them. The CDR3 DNA reads as TGTGCCAGCAGTTTATCGTTGGCAGCAACTAATGAAAAACTGTTTTTT. Protein product: CASSLSLAATNEKLFF.

The genes are TRBV18 and TRBJ1-1; 9 nucleotides align to TRBD1. V lost 3 bases to trimming and J lost 1 base; unmatched junction nucleotides: 6. Per the germline V gene, CDR1 is KGHSH and CDR2 is LQKENI. This CDR3 spans 16 amino acids. CDR3 in amino acids: CASSPAQGAWNTEAFF. CDR3 coding DNA: TGTGCCAGCTCACCGGCACAGGGGGCGTGGAACACTGAAGCTTTCTTT.

This clone has just one count. This chain uses TRBV7-8 with TRBJ1-5, with 7 nucleotides matching TRBD1. In germline, CDR1 is SGHVS, CDR2 FQNEAQ. V lost 1 base to trimming and J lost 0 bases; unmatched junction nucleotides: 6. This CDR3 is 17 amino acids long. The CDR3 loop is CASSLGRTGYSNQPQHF. CDR3 nucleotides: TGTGCCAGCAGCTTAGGAAGGACAGGTTATAGCAATCAGCCCCAGCATTTT.

The chain is built from TRBV7-6 and TRBJ1-3; 8 bases align to TRBD1. Germline-derived CDR1 and CDR2 are SGHVS and FNYEAQ. The CDR3 length is 17 residues. Trimming took 2 bases from V and 2 from J; bases not matched to a gene: 8. The CDR3 DNA reads as TGTGCCAGCAGCTTAATCCCAGGGGGCGCGACTGGAAACACCATATATTTT. As protein: CASSLIPGGATGNTIYF.

The J gene is TRBJ2-1, the V gene TRBV19, with D unclear. Per the germline V gene, CDR1 is LNHDA and CDR2 is SQIVND (reference sequence). CDR3 length equals 17 residues. Trimming pared 3 bases from V and 9 bases from J, leaving 24 bases between. The CDR3 DNA sequence: TGTGCCAGTAGTATTTTTTTTTCTGCTGGCAAAACAATTGAGCAGTTCTTC. It specifies CASSIFFSAGKTIEQFF.

CDR3 sequence reads: CASSLATGSYNEQFF. CDR3 nucleotide sequence: TGTGCCAGCAGCTTGGCTACAGGGAGCTACAATGAGCAGTTCTTC. The rearrangement links TRBV5-5 to TRBJ2-1; a weak D match, TRBD1 (6 bases). This CDR3 has 15 amino acids. Germline V lookup: CDR1 SGHKS, CDR2 YYEKEE (reference sequence). V was trimmed by 0 bases and J by 3 bases, leaving 10 bases between them.

This clone was observed a few times. The gene calls are TRBV7-9 and TRBJ2-3, with D unclear. The CDR3 runs to 14 residues. The V and J ends lost 10 bases and 2 bases respectively, with 16 bases between them. Germline loops: CDR1 SEHNR, CDR2 FQNEAQ (reference sequence). The CDR3 protein is CATPRGPTTDTQYF. DNA of the CDR3: TGTGCCACCCCCCGTGGCCCCACCACAGATACGCAGTATTTT.

V gene TRBV19 combines with J gene TRBJ1-5; possible D gene TRBD1, 6 bases. V was clipped by 6 bases and J by 5 bases, with 14 bases between them. The CDR3 totals 14 residues. The germline V gene encodes CDR1 LNHDA and CDR2 SQIVND (reference sequence). The chain's CDR3 is CASRGVGGHQPQHF. As DNA, the CDR3 is TGTGCCAGTAGGGGCGTGGGGGGGCATCAGCCCCAGCATTTT.

V usage is TRBV19 and J usage is TRBJ1-2, with 11 bases aligning to TRBD1. The CDR3 length is 15 residues. Germline CDR1 reads LNHDA; CDR2 reads SQIVND (reference sequence). Trimming cost V 6 bases and J 5 bases; bases outside gene matches: 8. The CDR3 sequence is CASRARTGGLYGYTF. For the CDR3, the DNA is TGTGCCAGTAGGGCACGGACAGGGGGCTTGTATGGCTACACCTTC.

The chain has TRBV7-9 and TRBJ1-2, with D unclear. The CDR3 covers 14 residues. Germline-derived CDR1 and CDR2 are SEHNR and FQNEAQ (reference sequence). Trimming removed 2 bases at V and 3 bases at J, with 10 bases between. This CDR3 is CASSLSNRDYGYTF. The CDR3 DNA is TGTGCCAGCAGCTTATCAAATCGGGACTATGGCTACACCTTC.

This clone was detected only once. CDR3 bases: TGTGCCAGCAGTGATGCCAGGGGTGCTGGGGCCAACGTCCTGACTTTC. Protein: CASSDARGAGANVLTF. The chain combines TRBV2 with TRBJ2-6; a possible D gene is TRBD1 (6 bases). Germline loops: CDR1 SNHLY, CDR2 FYNNEI. Trimming removed 3 bases at V and 2 bases at J, with 11 bases between. This CDR3 has 16 residues. Supplemented by reference TRBV2 and TRBJ2-6, the full variable domain reads EPEVTQTPSHQVTQMGQEVILRCVPISNHLYFYWYRQILGQKVEFLVSFYNNEISEKSEIFDDQFSVERPDGSNFTLKIRSTKLEDSAMYFCASSDARGAGANVLTFGAGSRLTVL.

The rearrangement uses TRBV29-1 and TRBJ1-2; tentative D call: TRBD1 (5 bases). The CDR3 extends over 14 amino acids. V lost 4 bases to trimming and J lost 4 bases, with 16 bases between them. Germline V CDR1 and CDR2: SQVTM, ANQGSEA. The CDR3 DNA sequence: TGCAGCGTTGGCGGAAGACAGTCTAGCTATGGCTACACCTTC. It is translated as CSVGGRQSSYGYTF. Combining the CDR3 with reference TRBV29-1 and TRBJ1-2 gives the whole variable domain SAVISQKPSRDICQRGTSLTIQCQVDSQVTMMFWYRQQPGQSLTLIATANQGSEATYESGFVIDKFPISRPNLTFSTLTVSNMSPEDSSIYLCSVGGRQSSYGYTFGSGTRLTVV.

This sequence joins TRBV30 and TRBJ1-1; unclear D gene. CDR1 is GTSNPN, CDR2 SVGIG, per germline (reference sequence). Trimming pared 0 bases from V and 4 bases from J, leaving 9 bases between. The CDR3 has 13 amino acids. In DNA, the CDR3 is TGTGCCTGGAGTGTGGTGGGAGGCACTGAAGCTTTCTTT. This translates into CAWSVVGGTEAFF.

The rearrangement uses TRBV6-5 and TRBJ2-7; TRBD2 might be the D (5 bases). CDR3 size: 15 residues. Trimming removed 1 base from V and 6 bases from J, with 16 bases in between. Germline V gene data show CDR1 as MNHEY and CDR2 as SVGAGI. For the CDR3, the DNA is TGTGCCAGCAGTTACTATGGAGGAGACCCCTCCGAGCAGTACTTC. It encodes CASSYYGGDPSEQYF.

V gene TRBV7-2 combines with J gene TRBJ2-6; 14 bases are shared with TRBD2. The V gene end was trimmed by 5 bases and the J gene end by 3 bases; junction bases not matched to a gene: 9. Germline CDR1 is SGHTA and CDR2 is FQGNSA. CDR3 length: 19 residues. CDR3: CASSTRLAGGPYGANVLTF. The CDR3 region has the DNA TGTGCCAGCAGCACCCGACTAGCGGGAGGGCCTTATGGGGCCAACGTCCTGACTTTC.

The chain employs TRBV15 and TRBJ2-3, with TRBD2 matching 14 bases. Germline values: CDR1 LNHNV, CDR2 YYDKDF (reference sequence). The CDR3 sequence is 17 residues long. Unmatched junction bases numbered 5, after V lost 0 bases and J lost 6 bases. The DNA of the CDR3 is TGTGCCACCAGCAGAGACTCGGGACTAGCGGGAGTGGATACGCAGTATTTT. It is translated as CATSRDSGLAGVDTQYF.

The chain is built from TRBV7-9 and TRBJ2-2; 7 positions match TRBD1. Germline trimming cut 6 bases from V and 4 bases from J; bases unmatched to any gene: 8. Germline lookup yields CDR1 SEHNR and CDR2 FQNEAQ (reference sequence). CDR3 length equals 15 residues. CDR3 nucleotide sequence: TGTGCCAGCAGTTCACTACAGGGGCTCACCGGGGAGCTGTTTTTT. Its protein product is CASSSLQGLTGELFF. The variable domain in full, with the rest retrieved from reference TRBV7-9 and TRBJ2-2, is DTGVSQNPRHKITKRGQNVTFRCDPISEHNRLYWYRQTLGQGPEFLTYFQNEAQLEKSRLLSDRFSAERPKGSFSTLEIQRTEQGDSAMYLCASSSLQGLTGELFFGEGSRLTVL.

This rearrangement joins TRBV2 to TRBJ2-1; 11 bases map to TRBD2. There are 18 residues in the CDR3. CDR1 is SNHLY and CDR2 is FYNNEI in the germline V gene. With 5 bases clipped from V and 0 bases from J, the junction kept 9 bases outside the gene matches. This CDR3 reads CASSTGTSGTSSYNEQFF. Written as DNA, the CDR3 is TGTGCCAGCAGTACCGGGACTAGCGGTACGAGCTCCTACAATGAGCAGTTCTTC. Variable domain in full (rest from reference TRBV2 and TRBJ2-1): EPEVTQTPSHQVTQMGQEVILRCVPISNHLYFYWYRQILGQKVEFLVSFYNNEISEKSEIFDDQFSVERPDGSNFTLKIRSTKLEDSAMYFCASSTGTSGTSSYNEQFFGPGTRLTVL.